The 5 T cell receptor beta chains below were found in one sample sequenced in a study of tumor and adjacent non-tumor tissue in lung cancer. No cell sorting was done before RNA was extracted from the tissue. The normal lung tissue was taken more than 3 cm from the tumor edge. TCRbeta libraries were built with three rounds of nested PCR, modified from ARM-PCR. TCRdb analysed the multiplex PCR reads with MiXCR anew, one entry per CDR3 protein. The sample contains 40,000 to 55,000 distinct CDR3 sequences, around three quarters of which appear only once. Sequenced material: distant non-tumor lung tissue. The receptors originated from a woman aged 55-70 years with non-small cell lung cancer.

About this clonotype itself: A much larger clone differs from this one at a single base, so this may be a read error. The gene calls are TRBV11-2 and TRBJ1-1; no definite D call. Per germline, CDR1 SGHAT and CDR2 FQNNGV. The V gene lost 7 bases and the J gene lost 7 bases, with 13 bases spanning the gap. The CDR3 is 12 amino acids. Written as DNA, the CDR3 is TGTGCCAGCAACAATTCGGGGTTTGAAGCTTTCTTT. Residues: CASNNSGFEAFF.

This clonotype was picked up a small number of times. This may stem from a read error, because a much larger clone lies one nucleotide away. The V call is TRBV7-9, the J call TRBJ2-1; 8 nucleotides align to TRBD2. Germline trimming cut 4 bases from V and 11 bases from J; bases unmatched to any gene: 10. The length of the CDR3 is 14 residues. The germline V gene encodes CDR1 SEHNR and CDR2 FQNEAQ (reference sequence). In DNA form, the CDR3 reads TGTGCCAGCAGCTCGTTCCGGGAGGGCGATAAGCAGTTCTTC. Protein product: CASSSFREGDKQFF.

This clonotype was picked up one time. The junction and the germline gene differ at one end; a read error may be behind it. This chain connects TRBV11-2 to TRBJ2-5, with 11 bases that match TRBD1. This CDR3 spans 15 amino acids. Germline V gene sequence: CDR1 SGHAT, CDR2 FQNNGV. The CDR3 is CVSSSIRTGGGTQYF. The CDR3 coding sequence is TGTGTCAGCAGCTCGATAAGGACAGGGGGCGGGACCCAGTACTTC.

In the case of this clonotype: One end of the junction fails to match germline, which may point to a read error. The chain joins TRBV6-5 to TRBJ2-5; 7 bases are a match to TRBD1. The CDR3 contains 14 residues. CDR1 is MNHEY and CDR2 is SVGAGI in the germline V gene. CDR3 in DNA: TGTACCAGCAGTCGGTCAGGGGGTCAAAGGACCCAGTACTTC. Translation: CTSSRSGGQRTQYF.

A note on this clonotype: A much bigger clone sits one base away, suggesting this may be a read error. The rearrangement links TRBV28 to TRBJ2-7; D is perhaps TRBD2 (5 bases). The germline gives CDR1 MDHEN, CDR2 SYDVKM. This CDR3 has 14 residues. Trimming cost V 8 bases and J 7 bases, with 21 bases left between them. The CDR3 sequence: CASLPGGSLWEQYF. CDR3 nucleotides: TGTGCCAGCCTCCCCGGAGGCAGTCTTTGGGAGCAGTACTTC. Filled out from reference TRBV28 and TRBJ2-7, the complete variable domain reads DVKVTQSSRYLVKRTGEKVFLECVQDMDHENMFWYRQDPGLGLRLIYFSYDVKMKEKGDIPEGYSVSREKKERFSLILESASTNQTSMYLCASLPGGSLWEQYFGPGTRLTVT.